This T cell receptor (beta chain) was sequenced in a study of T cell repertoires in cytomegalovirus infection. For the study at large: Public TCR beta signatures provided an indication of both CMV infection and a matching HLA type.

The CDR3 is 18 residues long. Deletions cut 6 bases from V and 0 bases from J, with 21 bases between. CDR1 MNHEY and CDR2 SVGEGT come from the germline V gene. TCRdb processed the reads anew with MiXCR; each CDR3 protein has one entry. The table has approximately 240,000 distinct CDR3 sequences, roughly an eighth seen once. The origin of this receptor is a human donor in good health (CMV status not recorded). Some clones in this sample may be carry-over from other donors' samples. V and J are TRBV6-2 or TRBV6-3 and TRBJ2-4, with D possibly matching TRBD1 (6 bases). The specimen sequenced was PBMCs. CDR3 nucleotide sequence: TGTGCCAGCAGGTCCGGGACAAGGACAACGCTAGCCAAAAACATTCAGTACTTC. Amino acid sequence: CASRSGTRTTLAKNIQYF.